These 9 T cell receptor beta chains share one sample of origin, sequenced in a study of T cells in Graves' hyperthyroidism and ophthalmopathy. Authors of the study amplified TCR beta CDR3 regions from RNA transcripts. A set of HTBI primers served as the primers for a first-round RT-PCR of the TCR CDR3. One entry per CDR3 protein results from TCRdb running MiXCR on the multiplex PCR reads. The sample yields under 700,000 distinct CDR3 sequences, 16% seen once. The specimen was blood. These receptor sequences come from a young woman with Graves' hyperthyroidism.

This clonotype showed up just a few times. This CDR3 reads CASRGGSGNQPQHF. The CDR3 DNA reads as TGTGCCAGTCGTGGAGGTTCTGGCAATCAGCCCCAGCATTTT. The rearrangement joins TRBV19 to TRBJ1-5; D remains unclear. The CDR3 is 14 amino acids. Trimming cost V 8 bases and J 2 bases, with 13 bases left between them. Germline lookup yields CDR1 LNHDA and CDR2 SQIVND (reference sequence).

The chain recombines TRBV4-1 with TRBJ2-5; no clear D gene. The ends were cut back, 1 base at V and 6 bases at J, with 12 bases in the middle. CDR3 length equals 14 residues. Germline CDR1 is MGHRA and CDR2 is YSYEKL. The CDR3 bases are TGCGCCAGCAGCCAAGTTGTAGTCGTGCAGACCCAGTACTTC. Translation gives CASSQVVVVQTQYF.

At least ten counts were recorded for this clonotype. The rearrangement links TRBV7-2 to TRBJ1-2, with 11 bases lining up with TRBD1. J lost 0 bases, V lost 0 bases, and 12 bases had no gene match. The germline V gene has CDR1 SGHTA and CDR2 FQGNSA. The CDR3 consists of 20 residues. The CDR3 nucleotides are TGTGCCAGCAGCTTAGCCCCCGGGACAGGGGGTTTCCTTTCTAACTATGGCTACACCTTC. Its protein is CASSLAPGTGGFLSNYGYTF. The variable domain in full, completed from reference TRBV7-2 and TRBJ1-2, reads GAGVSQSPSNKVTEKGKDVELRCDPISGHTALYWYRQSLGQGLEFLIYFQGNSAPDKSGLPSDRFSAERTGGSVSTLTIQRTQQEDSAVYLCASSLAPGTGGFLSNYGYTFGSGTRLTVV.

J is TRBJ2-3 and V is TRBV7-3; 15 nucleotides agree with TRBD2. V was pared by 6 bases and J by 0 bases, with 7 bases of the junction left unmatched. CDR1 is SGHTA and CDR2 is FQGTGA in the germline V gene. The CDR3 totals 18 residues. Here the CDR3 reads CASSGHGTSGGSTDTQYF. The CDR3 DNA reads TGTGCCAGCAGTGGACACGGGACTAGCGGGGGGAGCACAGATACGCAGTATTTT. The variable domain in full, completed from reference TRBV7-3 and TRBJ2-3, reads GAGVSQTPSNKVTEKGKYVELRCDPISGHTALYWYRQSLGQGPEFLIYFQGTGAADDSGLPNDRFFAVRPEGSVSTLKIQRTERGDSAVYLCASSGHGTSGGSTDTQYFGPGTRLTVL.

This clonotype was observed a handful of times. J is TRBJ2-7 and V is TRBV20-1; D is possibly TRBD1 (6 bases). The germline V and J ends were trimmed by 0 bases and 3 bases, with 15 bases remaining between them. Germline-derived CDR1 and CDR2 are DFQATT and SNEGSKA (reference sequence). The CDR3 loop spans 15 amino acids. CDR3 sequence: CSARDSRGSGYEQYF. Written as DNA, the CDR3 is TGCAGTGCTAGAGATTCGAGGGGGTCCGGCTACGAGCAGTACTTC.

V usage is TRBV6-1 and J usage is TRBJ2-3; 8 bases fit TRBD2. CDR1 and CDR2 (germline): MNHNS, SASEGT. The junction had 7 bases not matched to a gene; V was cut back by 8 bases and J by 3 bases. CDR3 length equals 14 residues. Here the CDR3 DNA reads TGTGCCAGCGGTAGCGGGGCGCTTACAGATACGCAGTATTTT. Translation: CASGSGALTDTQYF.

The sample holds many counts of this clonotype. The chain employs TRBV2 and TRBJ2-1; TRBD1 aligns across 7 bases. This CDR3 contains 14 residues. CDR1 and CDR2 (germline): SNHLY, FYNNEI. V gave up 4 bases and J gave up 7 bases; unmatched junction bases: 7. The CDR3 here is CASSGAGGGNEQFF. DNA for the CDR3: TGTGCCAGCAGTGGTGCAGGGGGTGGGAATGAGCAGTTCTTC.

The CDR3 DNA reads as TGTGCCAGCAGCGTATCCCTAGCGGGGGGTTCTGAGACCCAGTACTTC. This sequence encodes CASSVSLAGGSETQYF. The gene calls are TRBV9 and TRBJ2-5; 11 bases match TRBD2. The CDR3 contains 16 residues. V was pared by 1 base and J by 5 bases, with 7 bases of the junction left unmatched. Germline CDR1 and CDR2: SGDLS and YYNGEE.

The CDR3 region has the DNA TGTGCCAGCAGTGAAGAGGAGTTCTCTGGGGCCAACGTCCTGACTTTC. This encodes CASSEEEFSGANVLTF. The chain couples TRBV6-1 to TRBJ2-6, with D uncertain. Germline assignment: CDR1 MNHNS and CDR2 SASEGT. The CDR3 is 16 amino acids. Between the trimmed V and J ends, which lost 1 base and 0 bases, there was a span of 7 bases.